These T cell receptor beta chains were read from a single sample in a study of post-analysis software for immune sequencing data. TCRdb recomputed calls from the PCR reads with MiXCR, one row per CDR3 protein. This sample carries approximately 180,000 distinct CDR3 sequences, about 29% of them seen once, and the ten largest clones take roughly 1.6%. The sequencing input was blood. The receptors originated from a girl aged 10-17 years with multiple sclerosis. The CDR3 runs from the conserved cysteine through the conserved F or W. D genes are given only for firm matches. Clone sizes are given selectively: once, few, many, or a class where the clone is expanded.

J: TRBJ2-4
size: few
D: .
V: TRBV9
DNA: TGTGCCAGCAGCTTAGGGGGCGGGAGCTCGGCCAAAAACATTCAGTACTTC
CDR3: CASSLGGGSSAKNIQYF

J: TRBJ1-5
size: .
D: .
V: TRBV12-3/TRBV12-4
DNA: TGTGCCAGCAGTTTATGGGTGAGGCAGCCCCAGCATTTT
CDR3: CASSLWVRQPQHF

J: TRBJ2-4
size: .
D: .
V: TRBV12-3/TRBV12-4
DNA: TGTGCCAGCAGTTTAGGGGTCAAAGGCAAAAACATTCAGTACTTC
CDR3: CASSLGVKGKNIQYF

J: TRBJ2-7
size: .
D: .
V: TRBV10-3
DNA: TGTGCCGCCGTGCGGGGTGGGATGCCCTACGAGCAGTACTTC
CDR3: CAAVRGGMPYEQYF

J: TRBJ2-3
size: .
D: .
V: TRBV9
DNA: TGTGCCAGCAGCGTTGACCGGCGGGACACAGATACGCAGTATTTT
CDR3: CASSVDRRDTDTQYF

J: TRBJ2-7
size: many
D: TRBD1
V: TRBV20-1
DNA: TGCAGTGCTACGCATAGACAGGGGAACGAGCAGTACTTC
CDR3: CSATHRQGNEQYF

J: TRBJ2-4
size: few
D: .
V: TRBV12-3/TRBV12-4
DNA: TGTGCCAGCAGTTTAGCGCCCGGTGGCGGGTACGAGCGGTACTTC
CDR3: CASSLAPGGGYERYF

J: TRBJ1-2
size: many
D: .
V: TRBV29-1
DNA: TGCAGCGTTGATGGGGTACGGGGCTATGGCTACACCTTC
CDR3: CSVDGVRGYGYTF

J: TRBJ1-1
size: .
D: .
V: TRBV24-1
DNA: TGTGCCACCAGTTCTGGTGGAGACACTGAAGCTTTCTTT
CDR3: CATSSGGDTEAFF

J: TRBJ2-7
size: many
D: .
V: TRBV6-5
DNA: TGTGCCAGCAGACTGGGGGCAGGGGGGGCTTTGGAGCAGTACTTC
CDR3: CASRLGAGGALEQYF

J: TRBJ2-1
size: many
D: TRBD2
V: TRBV7-2
DNA: TGTGCCAGCAGCGAGCCGCGGGAGAGGTACTACAATGAGCAGTTCTTC
CDR3: CASSEPRERYYNEQFF

J: TRBJ2-5
size: .
D: .
V: TRBV7-9
DNA: TGTGCCAGCAGCGATCCCCCGGCGGATCAAGAGACCCAGTACTTC
CDR3: CASSDPPADQETQYF

J: TRBJ2-7
size: .
D: TRBD2
V: TRBV14
DNA: TGTGCCAGCAGTACTAGCGGGACCGACTACGAGCAGTACTTC
CDR3: CASSTSGTDYEQYF

J: TRBJ2-2
size: .
D: .
V: TRBV7-9
DNA: TGTGCCAGCAGCCCCAGCACAGGGTTTTCCACCGGGGAGCTGTTTTTT
CDR3: CASSPSTGFSTGELFF

J: TRBJ2-4
size: few
D: TRBD2
V: TRBV2
DNA: TGTGCCAGCATGCCACTAGCGGACTCCAAAAACATTCAGTACTTC
CDR3: CASMPLADSKNIQYF

J: TRBJ1-3
size: once
D: .
V: TRBV9
DNA: TGTGCCAGCAGCTCGGAAGGACAGTATTACGGAAACACCATATATTTT
CDR3: CASSSEGQYYGNTIYF

J: TRBJ2-7
size: many
D: .
V: TRBV5-1
DNA: TGCGCCAGCAGCCCAATAGGACAGACCACCTCCTACGAGCAGTACTTC
CDR3: CASSPIGQTTSYEQYF

J: TRBJ2-1
size: .
D: TRBD2
V: TRBV9
DNA: TGTGCCAGCAGCGTTCGGACTAGCGGGGTCTACAATGAGCAGTTCTTC
CDR3: CASSVRTSGVYNEQFF

J: TRBJ1-6
size: many
D: TRBD1
V: TRBV4-1
DNA: TGCGCCAGCAGCTACGGGACAGTTAATTCACCCCTCCACTTT
CDR3: CASSYGTVNSPLHF

J: TRBJ2-1
size: .
D: .
V: TRBV29-1
DNA: TGCAGCGCCCAGCGTCGCATGTCTAATGAGCAGTTCTTC
CDR3: CSAQRRMSNEQFF

J: TRBJ2-5
size: .
D: TRBD2
V: TRBV23-1
DNA: TGCGCCAGCAGTCAAGGGCTAGCGGAGGAGACCCAGTACTTC
CDR3: CASSQGLAEETQYF

J: TRBJ2-5
size: many
D: .
V: TRBV11-2
DNA: TGTGCCAGCGGCGCTGGTATGGAAGAGACCCAGTACTTC
CDR3: CASGAGMEETQYF

J: TRBJ2-6
size: .
D: .
V: TRBV20-1
DNA: TGCAGTGCTAGACGGGGAGGCAACGTCCTGACTTTC
CDR3: CSARRGGNVLTF

J: TRBJ2-7
size: few
D: TRBD2
V: TRBV7-9
DNA: TGTGCCAGCAGCTTCGTCGGTCGCCTCCGGGAGGTCTCGTACGAGCAGTACTTC
CDR3: CASSFVGRLREVSYEQYF

J: TRBJ1-2
size: many
D: .
V: TRBV7-2
DNA: TGTGCCAGCAGCCTTAGCATTACGGAGTACTATGGCTACACCTTC
CDR3: CASSLSITEYYGYTF

J: TRBJ2-5
size: many
D: TRBD2
V: TRBV5-1
DNA: TGCGCCAGCAGCTTAGCCGGACTAGCGGTACAAGAGACCCAGTACTTC
CDR3: CASSLAGLAVQETQYF

J: TRBJ1-1
size: few
D: .
V: TRBV18
DNA: TGTGCCAGCTCACCTAGCCGTAACTTGGTTCTGAACACTGAAGCTTTCTTT
CDR3: CASSPSRNLVLNTEAFF

J: TRBJ1-1
size: many
D: .
V: TRBV4-1
DNA: TGCGCCAGCAGCCAGGAGACGTATGGGGGGAACACTGAAGCTTTCTTT
CDR3: CASSQETYGGNTEAFF

J: TRBJ2-3
size: .
D: .
V: TRBV10-3
DNA: TGTGCCATCAGTGGACCCTCAGCCCCACTAGATACGCAGTATTTT
CDR3: CAISGPSAPLDTQYF

J: TRBJ1-4
size: few
D: .
V: TRBV10-3
DNA: TGTGCCATCAGTGACCAGGGAAAACTGTTTTTT
CDR3: CAISDQGKLFF

J: TRBJ2-5
size: many
D: .
V: TRBV5-1
DNA: TGCGCCAGCAGCTTGGGGGCAAGGACAGTTAAAGAGACCCAGTACTTC
CDR3: CASSLGARTVKETQYF

J: TRBJ1-4
size: few
D: TRBD1
V: TRBV18
DNA: TGTGCCAGCTCACCGCCGGGACAGGGTCAAGAAAAACTGTTTTTT
CDR3: CASSPPGQGQEKLFF

J: TRBJ2-7
size: many
D: .
V: TRBV20-1
DNA: TGCAGTGCCTCCCTCAGCTCCTACGAGCAGTACTTC
CDR3: CSASLSSYEQYF

J: TRBJ1-2
size: many
D: .
V: TRBV12-3/TRBV12-4
DNA: TGTGCCAGCAGTTTAGTTTCCCAGGGTGCCTATGGCTACACCTTC
CDR3: CASSLVSQGAYGYTF

J: TRBJ2-7
size: once
D: .
V: TRBV5-1
DNA: TGCGCCAGCAGCTTGGCGGTGGGGGCAGCCTACGAGCAGTACTTC
CDR3: CASSLAVGAAYEQYF

J: TRBJ1-4
size: .
D: TRBD1
V: TRBV7-8
DNA: TGTGCCGGCAGCCTAAGACAGGGGGGTGCAACTAATGAAAAACTGTTTTTT
CDR3: CAGSLRQGGATNEKLFF

J: TRBJ1-2
size: many
D: .
V: TRBV6-6
DNA: TGTGCCAGCGATCACGGAAGCTATGGCTACACCTTC
CDR3: CASDHGSYGYTF

J: TRBJ2-7
size: many
D: .
V: TRBV6-6
DNA: TGTGCCAGCAGTTACCCCCAGTTAACAGGGAGCGGGCAGTACTTC
CDR3: CASSYPQLTGSGQYF

J: TRBJ1-1
size: .
D: .
V: TRBV6-5
DNA: TGTGCCAGCAGTTACTCAGGAACTACAGAATTTATTAGTGAAGCTTTCTTT
CDR3: CASSYSGTTEFISEAFF

J: TRBJ2-4
size: many
D: TRBD1
V: TRBV12-3/TRBV12-4
DNA: TGTGCCAGCAGCCAAACCGACAGGGGGCCCCAAAACATTCAGTACTTC
CDR3: CASSQTDRGPQNIQYF

J: TRBJ2-3
size: .
D: .
V: TRBV5-1
DNA: TGCGCCAGCAGCTTGGGGGCCAGCGGACTCTCTACGCAGTATTTT
CDR3: CASSLGASGLSTQYF

J: TRBJ2-1
size: .
D: .
V: TRBV20-1
DNA: TGCAGTGCTCCACTGTACAATGAGCAGTTCTTC
CDR3: CSAPLYNEQFF

J: TRBJ2-7
size: .
D: TRBD1
V: TRBV29-1
DNA: TGCAGCGCTCGGGAACAGGGGAGCTCCTACGAGCAGTACTTC
CDR3: CSAREQGSSYEQYF

J: TRBJ1-1
size: few
D: .
V: TRBV5-1
DNA: TGCGCCAGCACGGGGGACACTGAAGCTTTCTTT
CDR3: CASTGDTEAFF